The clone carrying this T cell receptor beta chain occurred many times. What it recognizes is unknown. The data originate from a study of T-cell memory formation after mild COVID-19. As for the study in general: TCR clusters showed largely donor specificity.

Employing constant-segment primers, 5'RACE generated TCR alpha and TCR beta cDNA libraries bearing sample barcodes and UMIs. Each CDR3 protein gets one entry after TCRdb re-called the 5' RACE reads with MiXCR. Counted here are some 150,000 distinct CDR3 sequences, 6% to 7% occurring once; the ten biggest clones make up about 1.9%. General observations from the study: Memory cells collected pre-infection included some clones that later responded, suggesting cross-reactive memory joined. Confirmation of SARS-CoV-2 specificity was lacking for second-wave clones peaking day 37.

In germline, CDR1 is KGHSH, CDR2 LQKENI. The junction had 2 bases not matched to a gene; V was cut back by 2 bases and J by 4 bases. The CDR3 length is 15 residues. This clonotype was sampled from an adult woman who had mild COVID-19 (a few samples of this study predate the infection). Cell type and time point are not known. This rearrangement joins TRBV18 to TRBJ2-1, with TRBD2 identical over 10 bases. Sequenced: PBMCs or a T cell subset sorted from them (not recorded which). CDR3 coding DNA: TGTGCCAGCTCACCATCTAGCGGGGGTTACAATGAGCAGTTCTTC. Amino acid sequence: CASSPSSGGYNEQFF.